Sequencing of this TCR beta chain was carried out in a study of CD8+ T cells in alopecia areata (dated 2018 in TCRdb). General notes on the study: The treated patients took part in an open-label pilot trial in which moderate-to-severe alopecia areata was treated with oral tofacitinib at 5 to 10 mg twice daily. Human TCRbeta sequencing covered scalp tissue and sorted CD4+ and CD8+ peripheral blood T cells from patchy and totalis/universalis alopecia areata patients and healthy controls. In both human patients and the C3H/HeJ mouse model, the study applied high-throughput TCRbeta sequencing to look at T cell clonal expansion in alopecia areata. Biopsies were taken from tofacitinib-treated patients at baseline and again at 4 and 24 weeks into treatment, and several of those patients also had a later scalp biopsy. Tofacitinib was given for 6 to 18 months, followed by 6 months of follow-up off drug to assess delayed response and recurrence. Amplification of TCRbeta CDR3 regions was done by immunoSEQ multiplex PCR using 35 Vbeta forward primers and 13 Jbeta reverse primers. Scalp clonality was compared among normal scalp (n=4), patchy alopecia areata scalp (n=8), and alopecia totalis/universalis scalp (n=8). The RNA source kit depended on sample type: the PAXgene miRNA kit for fixed scalp, the miRNeasy kit for PBMCs, and the RNeasy kit for mouse skin.

Results and caveats for the whole study, not just this receptor: Compared with normal scalp, lesional scalp, particularly in alopecia totalis/universalis, had higher clonality and more expanded CD8+ clones, which suggests antigenic drive. Shared TCR sequences between patients were less evident than in mice, which may be partly attributable to HLA diversity in the patient population. Unlike mouse skin, which is dominated by gammadelta T cells, normal human skin has resident alphabeta T cells that are also sequenced, and this complicates analysis of the scalp TCR repertoire.

According to the study, the label for this sample's time point signals: baseline before oral tofacitinib. Peripheral blood and lesional scalp punch biopsies were obtained from patients with alopecia areata. After PBMCs were isolated by density centrifugation and stained for CD3, CD4 and CD8, a FACSAria was used to sort CD4+ and CD8+ T cells. Libraries were made using the immunoSEQ multiplex PCR assay. To provide template for TCR sequencing, every sample had RNA extracted and reverse transcribed into cDNA. SuperScript III was used to make first-strand cDNA, primed with a 2:1 mix of oligo-dT and random hexamers. A synthetic immune receptor repertoire was used to assess amplification bias, and residual bias was removed computationally. Processing in the source paper ran as follows. Raw reads were preprocessed to remove errors, and CDR3 was defined according to IMGT conventions as the region from the conserved cysteine to phenylalanine. Clonality was computed as 1 minus the Shannon entropy, with the entropy normalized by log2 of the number of productive unique TCRs. Scalp TCRbeta sequences were cross-referenced with sorted blood CD4 and CD8 repertoires so that the CD4 or CD8 identity of scalp clones could be inferred. Here the immuneACCESS table is served through TCRdb, limited to in-frame sequences with V and J called. Missing clones are a known gap in these copies; in checked studies unresolved V genes cover under half, and the rest lacks a known reason. V, J and clone size were drawn from that table, and D and trimming were deduced from the DNA. Here the sample has more than 110,000 clones; about 60% occur a single time. The ten largest clones add up to roughly 6.7% of the sample.

A word on this clone: The target of this receptor is not known. Per-base quality was not reported, and no clone a single base away is much larger than it.

CDR1 MGHRA and CDR2 YSYEKL are derived from the germline V gene. The CDR3 runs 16 residues from the cysteine to the phenylalanine. CDR3 DNA is the only sequence kept; it has 48 bases, read in frame from the first base. V is cut back by 4 bases and J by 2 bases, with 4 bases in the junction unmatched. The V and J genes are TRBV4-1 and TRBJ2-3; 12 bases in between match TRBD2. The sequencing used CD4+ T cells sorted from blood, collected at week 0. This receptor was identified in a human donor with alopecia areata. Here is the DNA: TGCGCCAGCAGCCCGCTAGCGGGGGGGACCACAGATACGCAGTATTTT. Its amino acids are CASSPLAGGTTDTQYF.